Listed below are T cell receptor beta chains from one sample, sequenced in a study of OX40 agonist ivuxolimab in advanced cancers. Only in-frame clones appear in the TCRdb table, and some are missing; sequencing was by immunoSEQ multiplex PCR. Found here are about 69,000 clones, roughly nine tenths of them singletons; the top ten hold around 0.31%. The sample in question was CD4+ or CD8+ T cells sorted from blood, obtained in a trial of the OX40 agonist ivuxolimab. The receptor set was obtained from an adult with an advanced solid tumor such as melanoma, head and neck, liver or kidney cancer. Both conserved end residues are trimmed from each CDR3. The D gene is left open where the match is weak. The size of a clone is reported for some rows only, either as once, few or many, or as a class for expanded clones.

v_gene: TRBV30
j_gene: TRBJ1-1
d_gene: -
abundance: -
CDR3aa: AWSAGRENTEAF

v_gene: TRBV7-9
j_gene: TRBJ1-2
d_gene: TRBD1
abundance: -
CDR3aa: ASRGQSYGYT

v_gene: TRBV5-5
j_gene: TRBJ2-1
d_gene: -
abundance: -
CDR3aa: ASSNGRANEQF

v_gene: TRBV5-1
j_gene: TRBJ2-5
d_gene: TRBD1
abundance: once
CDR3aa: ASSLAGTGVETQY

v_gene: TRBV9
j_gene: TRBJ2-7
d_gene: TRBD2
abundance: -
CDR3aa: ASSVTSGYEQY

v_gene: TRBV29-1
j_gene: TRBJ2-7
d_gene: -
abundance: -
CDR3aa: SVDRGGYEQY

v_gene: TRBV18
j_gene: TRBJ2-1
d_gene: -
abundance: -
CDR3aa: ASSPLSGLSYNEQF

v_gene: TRBV2
j_gene: TRBJ1-2
d_gene: -
abundance: few
CDR3aa: ASSEDPRGRWVYGYT

v_gene: TRBV7-8
j_gene: TRBJ2-4
d_gene: -
abundance: -
CDR3aa: ASSLDGGANIQY

v_gene: TRBV27
j_gene: TRBJ1-5
d_gene: TRBD1
abundance: -
CDR3aa: ASSFSSGTGLQPQH

v_gene: TRBV7-8
j_gene: TRBJ2-6
d_gene: -
abundance: -
CDR3aa: ASSQGARATGANVLT

v_gene: TRBV11-1
j_gene: TRBJ2-7
d_gene: TRBD2
abundance: -
CDR3aa: ASSRGGTRYEQY

v_gene: TRBV6-5
j_gene: TRBJ1-3
d_gene: -
abundance: -
CDR3aa: ASSSSSGGGNTIY

v_gene: TRBV27
j_gene: TRBJ2-6
d_gene: -
abundance: -
CDR3aa: ASSPSDGLGGANVLT

v_gene: TRBV14
j_gene: TRBJ1-1
d_gene: -
abundance: -
CDR3aa: ASSQDGALVAF